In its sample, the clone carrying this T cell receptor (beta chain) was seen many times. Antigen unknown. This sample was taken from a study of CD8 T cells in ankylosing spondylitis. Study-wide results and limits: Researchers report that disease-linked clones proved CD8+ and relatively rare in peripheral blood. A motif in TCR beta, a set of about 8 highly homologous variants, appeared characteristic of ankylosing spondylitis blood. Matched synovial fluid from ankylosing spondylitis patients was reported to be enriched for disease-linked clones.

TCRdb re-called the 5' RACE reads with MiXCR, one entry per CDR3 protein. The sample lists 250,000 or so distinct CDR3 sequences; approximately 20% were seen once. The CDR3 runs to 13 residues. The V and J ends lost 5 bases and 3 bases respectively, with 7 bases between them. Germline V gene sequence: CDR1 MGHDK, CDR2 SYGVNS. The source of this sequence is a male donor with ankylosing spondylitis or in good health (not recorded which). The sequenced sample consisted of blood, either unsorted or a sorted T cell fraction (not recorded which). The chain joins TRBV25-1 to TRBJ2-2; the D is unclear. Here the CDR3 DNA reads TGTGCCAGCAGTTATGGGGACACCGGGGAGCTGTTTTTT. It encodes CASSYGDTGELFF. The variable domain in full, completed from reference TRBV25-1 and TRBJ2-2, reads EADIYQTPRYLVIGTGKKITLECSQTMGHDKMYWYQQDPGMELHLIHYSYGVNSTEKGDLSSESTVSRIRTEHFPLTLESARPSHTSQYLCASSYGDTGELFFGEGSRLTVL.